This T cell receptor (beta chain) was obtained from a study of long-term antiretroviral therapy in people with HIV. Participants who had HIV were, without exception, treated in the United States. Run at survey level, the immunoSEQ assay was version v3.0. Sequencing was designed to cover 40,000-50,000 T-cell genomes in each sample. This table comes from immunoSEQ multiplex PCR, and its TCRdb copy is limited to in-frame clones, with some not included. The repertoire holds fewer than 25,000 clones, with around 80% as singletons. The CDR3 runs to 14 residues. Trimming at V came to 6 bases and at J to 5 bases, leaving 5 bases not matched to a gene. Germline CDR1 is SGHAT and CDR2 is FQNNGV.

This receptor was obtained from a man between 25 and 39 years old with HIV. This chain joins TRBV11-2 and TRBJ2-7; TRBD2 matches 12 bases. Here the sequenced sample was unsorted PBMCs, taken 1.5 years after starting antiretroviral therapy. CDR3 nucleotides: TGTGCCAGCAGACTAGCGGGAGGAATGGACGAGCAGTACTTC. Translation: CASRLAGGMDEQYF.